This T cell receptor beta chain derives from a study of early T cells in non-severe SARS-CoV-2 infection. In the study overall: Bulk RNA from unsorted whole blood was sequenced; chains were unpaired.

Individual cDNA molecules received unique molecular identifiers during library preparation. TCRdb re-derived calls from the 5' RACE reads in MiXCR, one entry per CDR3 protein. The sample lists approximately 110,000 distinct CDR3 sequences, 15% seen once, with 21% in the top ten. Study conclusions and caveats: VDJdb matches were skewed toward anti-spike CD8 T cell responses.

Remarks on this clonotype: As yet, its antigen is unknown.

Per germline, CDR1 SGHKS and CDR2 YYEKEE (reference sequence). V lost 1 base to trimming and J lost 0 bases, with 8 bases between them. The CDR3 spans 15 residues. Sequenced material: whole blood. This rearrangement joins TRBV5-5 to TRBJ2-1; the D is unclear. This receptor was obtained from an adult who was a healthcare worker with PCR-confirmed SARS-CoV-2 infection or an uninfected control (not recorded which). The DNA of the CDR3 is TGTGCCAGCAGCTTGAGGTTAATCTCCTACAATGAGCAGTTCTTC. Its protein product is CASSLRLISYNEQFF.